These 7 T cell receptor beta chains share one sample of origin, sequenced in a study of B cell selection in AIRE deficiency. Regulatory T cells were sorted as CD4+CD25hiCD127low/negative cells. Repertoires were generated with immunoSEQ multiplex PCR, while TCRdb's copy carries only in-frame clones and drops some. The sample lists 20,000 to 25,000 clones, 94% occurring once. Sample: Tregs sorted from PBMCs. The receptors were gathered from a human donor with AIRE deficiency.

With regard to this clone: One end of the junction varies from germline; a read error may be responsible. Within the sample, other DNA sequences also encode this same CDR3. The V and J genes are TRBV7-2 and TRBJ1-6; D uncertain. The CDR3 runs 16 residues. Germline loops: CDR1 SGHTA, CDR2 FQGNSA. CDR3 amino acids: CASSLGWEIRNSPLHF. CDR3 DNA sequence: TGTGCCAGCAGCTTAGGGTGGGAGATACGAAATTCACCCCTCCATTTT.

In this sample, this clone turned up once. This sequence joins TRBV6-5 and TRBJ2-2; 9 nucleotides line up with TRBD1. The germline V gene has CDR1 MNHEY and CDR2 SVGAGI. Trimming cost V 6 bases and J 6 bases; bases outside gene matches: 2. The CDR3 consists of 13 residues. The CDR3 DNA reads as TGTGCCAGCAGGCGACAGGGGGCCGGGGAGCTGTTTTTT. It translates to CASRRQGAGELFF.

V is TRBV5-6 and J is TRBJ1-5; TRBD1 might be the D (6 bases). The CDR3 runs to 16 residues. The germline gives CDR1 SGHDT, CDR2 YYEEEE. With 4 bases removed from V and 0 bases from J, the gap between germline ends came to 14 bases. The CDR3 protein is CASSPGGPNSNQPQHF. The CDR3 region has the DNA TGTGCCAGCAGCCCCGGGGGGCCGAATAGCAATCAGCCCCAGCATTTT.

This CDR3 reads CASSTRTGELETQYF. The CDR3 bases are TGTGCCAGCAGTACCCGGACAGGGGAGTTGGAGACCCAGTACTTC. The chain links TRBV28 to TRBJ2-5; 9 positions match TRBD1. The germline V gene has CDR1 MDHEN and CDR2 SYDVKM. CDR3 length: 15 amino acids. With 5 bases clipped from V and 5 bases from J, the junction kept 9 bases outside the gene matches.

This chain uses TRBV7-9 with TRBJ1-2; 7 bases are a match to TRBD1. The CDR3 is made up of 14 amino acids. Unmatched junction bases numbered 11, after V lost 5 bases and J lost 8 bases. The V gene's germline CDR1 is SEHNR and CDR2 FQNEAQ (reference sequence). The CDR3 is CASSRGDSGYGYTF. In DNA form, the CDR3 reads TGTGCCAGCAGCCGTGGGGACAGTGGATACGGCTACACCTTC.

The rearrangement links TRBV19 to TRBJ1-2; no definite D call. The CDR3 extends over 14 amino acids. V dropped 5 bases and J dropped 2 bases, with 12 bases sitting between them. The germline CDR1 and CDR2 sequences are LNHDA and SQIVND (reference sequence). CDR3 in amino acids: CASSRGGYNYGYTF. The CDR3 DNA reads as TGTGCCAGTAGTCGAGGCGGGTACAACTATGGCTACACCTTC.

V usage is TRBV7-2 and J usage is TRBJ2-2, with no clear D. This CDR3 comprises 17 residues. Germline assignment: CDR1 SGHTA and CDR2 FQGNSA. V was shortened by 5 bases and J by 1 base, with 17 bases between the two germline ends. CDR3 residues: CASSPWTPRLNTGELFF. In nucleotides, the CDR3 is TGTGCCAGCAGCCCCTGGACCCCCCGGCTGAACACCGGGGAGCTGTTTTTT.